Each of the 4 T cell receptor beta chains below was sequenced from the same sample in a study of blood T cell repertoires in COVID-19. Profiled with immunoSEQ multiplex PCR; TCRdb holds only in-frame clones, not every one. The sample carries about 480,000 clones, nearly 90% recorded once. The sequencing input was peripheral blood. The origin of the receptors is a man younger than 35 with COVID-19, enrolled during active disease.

The gene calls are TRBV5-4 and TRBJ2-1; D perhaps matches TRBD2 (6 bases). CDR1 is SGHNT, CDR2 YYREEE, per germline (reference sequence). V gave up 4 bases and J gave up 4 bases, with 15 bases separating them. This CDR3 has 15 residues. CDR3 in amino acids: CASSTSPGGYNEQFF. CDR3 coding DNA: TGTGCCAGCAGCACCAGCCCCGGAGGGTACAATGAGCAGTTCTTC.

This clone was recorded once. This CDR3 is CASSQGVGAYGYTF. In DNA form, the CDR3 reads TGTGCCAGCAGCCAAGGGGTCGGAGCCTATGGCTACACCTTC. The rearrangement uses TRBV14 and TRBJ1-2; D not certain. The germline V and J ends were trimmed by 1 base and 4 bases, with 10 bases remaining between them. Germline loops: CDR1 SGHDN, CDR2 FVKESK. The CDR3 spans 14 residues.

This clone was observed a handful of times. The gene calls are TRBV6-1 and TRBJ1-1; TRBD1 matches at 8 bases. Unmatched junction bases numbered 12, after V lost 1 base and J lost 5 bases. CDR1 and CDR2 from the germline V gene are MNHNS and SASEGT. The CDR3 contains 17 residues. CDR3 sequence (DNA): TGTGCCAGCAGTGAAGTATACTGGACAGGGAGTAATACTGAAGCTTTCTTT. Its protein product is CASSEVYWTGSNTEAFF.

This clone was observed once. This chain links TRBV7-8 with TRBJ2-4; maybe TRBD1 (5 bases). The germline V gene has CDR1 SGHVS and CDR2 FQNEAQ. V dropped 6 bases and J dropped 0 bases, with 12 bases sitting between them. The CDR3 runs to 15 residues. The CDR3 region has the DNA TGTGCCAGCAGAAGAACAGGCCTAGCCAAAAACATTCAGTACTTC. It encodes CASRRTGLAKNIQYF. The full variable domain, in which reference TRBV7-8 and TRBJ2-4 provide the parts outside the CDR3, is GAGVSQSPRYKVAKRGQDVALRCDPISGHVSLFWYQQALGQGPEFLTYFQNEAQLDKSGLPSDRFFAERPEGSVSTLKIQRTQQEDSAVYLCASRRTGLAKNIQYFGAGTRLSVL.